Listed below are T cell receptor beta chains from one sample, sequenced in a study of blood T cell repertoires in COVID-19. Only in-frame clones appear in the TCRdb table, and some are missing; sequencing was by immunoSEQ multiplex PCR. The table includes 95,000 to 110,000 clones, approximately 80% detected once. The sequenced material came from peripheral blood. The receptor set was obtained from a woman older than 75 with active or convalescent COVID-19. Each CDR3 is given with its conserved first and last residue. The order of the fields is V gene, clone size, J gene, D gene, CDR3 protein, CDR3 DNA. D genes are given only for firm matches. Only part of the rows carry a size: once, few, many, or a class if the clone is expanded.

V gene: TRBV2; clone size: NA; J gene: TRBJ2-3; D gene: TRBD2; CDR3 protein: CASSTGLAVDTQYF; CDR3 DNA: TGTGCCAGCTCCACCGGGCTAGCGGTGGATACGCAGTATTTT
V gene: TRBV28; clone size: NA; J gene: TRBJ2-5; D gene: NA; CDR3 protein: CASKNRGLLAEETQYF; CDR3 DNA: TGTGCCAGCAAAAACCGGGGGCTGCTAGCGGAAGAGACCCAGTACTTC
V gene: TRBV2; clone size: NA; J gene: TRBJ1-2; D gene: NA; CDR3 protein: CASNIGGGYTF; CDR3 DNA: TGTGCCAGCAATATCGGAGGGGGCTACACCTTC
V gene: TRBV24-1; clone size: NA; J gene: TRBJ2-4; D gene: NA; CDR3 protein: CATSDRAKGGDIQYF; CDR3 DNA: TGTGCCACCAGTGATCGGGCCAAAGGCGGGGACATTCAGTACTTC
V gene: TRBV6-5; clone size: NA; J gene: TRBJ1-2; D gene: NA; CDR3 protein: CASSPRREEDGYTF; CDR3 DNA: TGTGCCAGCAGCCCCCGAAGGGAGGAGGATGGCTACACCTTC
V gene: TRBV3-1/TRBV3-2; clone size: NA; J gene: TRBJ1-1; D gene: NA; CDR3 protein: CASSQGWETEAFF; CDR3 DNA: TGTGCCAGCAGCCAAGGTTGGGAGACTGAAGCTTTCTTT
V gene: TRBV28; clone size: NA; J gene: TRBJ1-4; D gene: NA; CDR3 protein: CASLKGGFEKLFF; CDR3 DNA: TGTGCCAGCTTAAAAGGCGGGTTTGAAAAACTGTTTTTT
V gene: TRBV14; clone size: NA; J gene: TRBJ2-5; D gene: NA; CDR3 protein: CASSRYQETQYF; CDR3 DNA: TGTGCCAGCTCCAGGTACCAAGAGACCCAGTACTTC
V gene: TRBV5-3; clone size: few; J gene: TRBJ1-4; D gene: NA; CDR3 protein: CARSLEFPERGEKLFF; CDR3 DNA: TGTGCCAGAAGCTTGGAATTCCCCGAAAGGGGAGAAAAACTGTTTTTT
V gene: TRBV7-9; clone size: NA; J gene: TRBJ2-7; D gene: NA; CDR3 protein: CASSTENSYEQYF; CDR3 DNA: TGTGCCAGCAGCACTGAAAACTCCTACGAGCAGTACTTC
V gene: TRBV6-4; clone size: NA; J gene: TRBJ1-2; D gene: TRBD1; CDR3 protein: CASSDQTGNYGYTF; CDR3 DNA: TGTGCCAGCAGTGACCAGACAGGGAACTATGGCTACACCTTC
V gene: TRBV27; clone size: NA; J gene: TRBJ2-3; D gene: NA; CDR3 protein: CASIKTASSTDTQYF; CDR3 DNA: TGTGCCAGCATTAAGACAGCCTCGAGCACAGATACGCAGTATTTT
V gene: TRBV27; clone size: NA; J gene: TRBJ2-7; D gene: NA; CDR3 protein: CASSKVETLVRGQYF; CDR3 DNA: TGTGCCAGCAGTAAGGTCGAAACTCTAGTAAGGGGGCAGTACTTC
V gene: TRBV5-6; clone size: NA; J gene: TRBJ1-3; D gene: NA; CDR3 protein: CASSPFDRSPSSSGNTIYF; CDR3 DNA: TGTGCCAGCAGCCCTTTCGACAGATCCCCCTCTTCTTCTGGAAACACCATATATTTT
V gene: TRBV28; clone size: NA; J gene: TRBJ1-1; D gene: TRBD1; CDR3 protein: CASSLPRTGGDTEAFF; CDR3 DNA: TGTGCCAGCAGTTTACCACGGACAGGGGGGGACACTGAAGCTTTCTTT
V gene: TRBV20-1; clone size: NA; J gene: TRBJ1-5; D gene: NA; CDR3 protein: CSASPGYSNQPQHF; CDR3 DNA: TGCAGTGCTAGTCCGGGGTATAGCAATCAGCCCCAGCATTTT
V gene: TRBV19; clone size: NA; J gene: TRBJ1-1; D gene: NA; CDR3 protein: CASMLTSYSIGNTEAFF; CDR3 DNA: TGTGCCAGTATGCTCACTAGTTACTCGATTGGGAACACTGAAGCTTTCTTT
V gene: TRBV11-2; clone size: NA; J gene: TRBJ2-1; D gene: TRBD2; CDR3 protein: CASSKRKIAGGSYNEQFF; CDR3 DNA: TGTGCCAGCAGCAAAAGAAAAATAGCGGGAGGTTCCTACAATGAGCAGTTCTTC
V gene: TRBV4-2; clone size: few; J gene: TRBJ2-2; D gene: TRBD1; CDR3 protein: CASSHLSGTGGGGELFF; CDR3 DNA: TGTGCCAGCAGCCATCTATCCGGGACAGGGGGCGGCGGGGAGCTGTTTTTT
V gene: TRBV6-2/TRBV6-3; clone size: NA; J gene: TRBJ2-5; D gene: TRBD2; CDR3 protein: CASSYGTSGKETQYF; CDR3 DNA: TGTGCCAGCAGTTACGGAACTAGCGGTAAAGAGACCCAGTACTTC
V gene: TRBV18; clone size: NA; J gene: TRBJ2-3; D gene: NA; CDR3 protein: CASSPTQGSEDTQYF; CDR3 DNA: TGTGCCAGCTCACCGACACAGGGTTCTGAAGATACGCAGTATTTT
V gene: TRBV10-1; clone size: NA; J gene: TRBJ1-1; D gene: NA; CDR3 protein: CASSESRTDHTEAFF; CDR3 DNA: TGCGCCAGCAGTGAGTCTCGGACAGATCACACTGAAGCTTTCTTT
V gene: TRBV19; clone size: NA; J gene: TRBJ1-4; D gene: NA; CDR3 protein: CASSIGTGNINEKLFF; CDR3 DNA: TGTGCCAGTAGTATAGGAACAGGGAACATTAATGAAAAACTGTTTTTT
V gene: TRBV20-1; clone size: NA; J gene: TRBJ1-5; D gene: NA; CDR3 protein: CSASPGNQPQHF; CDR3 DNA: TGCAGTGCTAGTCCGGGCAATCAGCCCCAGCATTTT
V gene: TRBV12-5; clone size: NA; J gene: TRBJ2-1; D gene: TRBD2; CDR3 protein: CASGSSGTSGYNEQFF; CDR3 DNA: TGTGCTAGTGGTTCCTCCGGGACTAGCGGCTACAATGAGCAGTTCTTC
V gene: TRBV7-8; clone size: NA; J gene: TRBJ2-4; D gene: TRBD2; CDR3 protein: CLDGARERAKNIQYF; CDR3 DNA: TGCCTTGATGGGGCGCGGGAGAGAGCCAAAAACATTCAGTACTTC
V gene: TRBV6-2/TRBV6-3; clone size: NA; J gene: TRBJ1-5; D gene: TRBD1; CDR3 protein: CASSRGQGISNTNSNQPQHF; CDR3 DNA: TGTGCCAGCAGCCGGGGACAGGGCATTAGCAACACCAATAGCAATCAGCCCCAGCATTTT
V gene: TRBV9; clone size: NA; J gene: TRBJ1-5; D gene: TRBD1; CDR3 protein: CASSPGTGRNQPQHF; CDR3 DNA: TGTGCCAGCAGCCCCGGGACAGGCCGCAATCAGCCCCAGCATTTT
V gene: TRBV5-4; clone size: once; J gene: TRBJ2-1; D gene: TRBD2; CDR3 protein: CAYGGSGGWAEQFF; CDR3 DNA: TGTGCCTATGGGGGGAGCGGGGGTTGGGCTGAGCAGTTCTTC
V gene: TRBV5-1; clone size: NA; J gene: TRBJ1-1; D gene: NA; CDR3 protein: CASSKWTGGSIHTEAFF; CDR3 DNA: TGCGCCAGCAGCAAATGGACGGGGGGCTCGATTCACACTGAAGCTTTCTTT
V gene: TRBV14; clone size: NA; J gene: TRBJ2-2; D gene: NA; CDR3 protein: CASSQVTHTGELFF; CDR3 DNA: TGTGCCAGCAGCCAAGTAACACACACCGGGGAGCTGTTTTTT
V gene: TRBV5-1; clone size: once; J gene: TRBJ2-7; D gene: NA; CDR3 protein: CASSNDATGPQYF; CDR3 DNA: TGCGCCAGCAGCAACGACGCCACGGGTCCTCAGTACTTC
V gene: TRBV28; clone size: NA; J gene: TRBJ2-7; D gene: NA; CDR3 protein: CASSTFQGTLHYEQYF; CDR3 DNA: TGTGCCAGCAGCACGTTTCAGGGCACCTTACACTACGAGCAGTACTTC
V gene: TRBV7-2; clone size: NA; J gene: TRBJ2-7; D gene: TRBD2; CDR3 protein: CASSLAPLNRIAGLHF; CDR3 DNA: TGTGCCAGCAGCTTAGCCCCACTGAATAGGATAGCGGGGCTACACTTC
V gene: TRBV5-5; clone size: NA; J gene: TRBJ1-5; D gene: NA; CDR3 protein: CASSLESGLNQPQHF; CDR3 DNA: TGTGCCAGCAGCTTAGAGTCAGGTCTAAATCAGCCCCAGCATTTT
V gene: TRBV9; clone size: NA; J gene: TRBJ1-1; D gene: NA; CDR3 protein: CASSPPTGFSTEAFF; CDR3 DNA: TGTGCCAGCAGCCCCCCCACAGGGTTTTCGACTGAAGCTTTCTTT
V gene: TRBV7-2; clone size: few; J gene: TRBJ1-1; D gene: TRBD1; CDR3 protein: CASSLQGQGWMNTEAFF; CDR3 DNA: TGTGCCAGCAGCTTACAGGGACAGGGATGGATGAACACTGAAGCTTTCTTT
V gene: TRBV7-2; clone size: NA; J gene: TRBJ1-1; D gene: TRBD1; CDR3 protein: CASSLKWDSTGTEAFF; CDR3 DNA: TGTGCCAGCAGCTTAAAGTGGGACAGCACGGGCACTGAAGCTTTCTTT
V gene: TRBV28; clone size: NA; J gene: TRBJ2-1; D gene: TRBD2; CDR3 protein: CASSRRLAGRSNEQFF; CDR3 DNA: TGTGCCAGCAGTCGGAGACTAGCGGGACGGAGCAATGAGCAGTTCTTC
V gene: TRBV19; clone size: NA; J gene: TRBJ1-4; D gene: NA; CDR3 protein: CASSAGRVNEKLFF; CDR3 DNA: TGTGCCAGTAGTGCGGGACGGGTTAATGAAAAACTGTTTTTT
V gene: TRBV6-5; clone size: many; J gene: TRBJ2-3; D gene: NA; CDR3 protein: CASSRTGTSTDTQYF; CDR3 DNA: TGTGCCAGCAGCCGGACTGGGACTAGCACAGATACGCAGTATTTT
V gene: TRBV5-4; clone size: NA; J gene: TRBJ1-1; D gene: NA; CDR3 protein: CASSWTENTEAFF; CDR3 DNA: TGTGCCAGCAGCTGGACAGAGAACACTGAAGCTTTCTTT
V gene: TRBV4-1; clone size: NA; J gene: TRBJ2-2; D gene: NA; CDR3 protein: CASSQVVRTGELFF; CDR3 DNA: TGCGCCAGCAGCCAAGTGGTCCGGACCGGGGAGCTGTTTTTT
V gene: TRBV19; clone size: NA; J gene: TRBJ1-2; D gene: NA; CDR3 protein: CASSAGRGHGYTF; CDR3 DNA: TGTGCCAGTAGTGCGGGACGGGGCCATGGCTACACCTTC
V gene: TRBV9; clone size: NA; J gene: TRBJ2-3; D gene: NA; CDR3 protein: CASSLGDFTDTQYF; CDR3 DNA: TGTGCCAGCAGCTTAGGGGACTTCACAGATACGCAGTATTTT
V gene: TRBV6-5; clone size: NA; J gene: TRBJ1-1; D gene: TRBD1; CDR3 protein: CASSPRGASKAFF; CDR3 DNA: TGTGCCAGCAGCCCCAGGGGGGCAAGTAAAGCTTTCTTT
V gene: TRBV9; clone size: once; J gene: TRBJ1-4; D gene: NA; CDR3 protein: CASSVTTGLNEKLFF; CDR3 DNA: TGTGCCAGCAGCGTAACTACAGGGCTCAATGAAAAACTGTTTTTT
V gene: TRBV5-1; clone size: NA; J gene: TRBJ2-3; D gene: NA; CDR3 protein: CASSGGTTDTQYF; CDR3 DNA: TGCGCCAGCAGCGGGGGGACTACAGATACGCAGTATTTT
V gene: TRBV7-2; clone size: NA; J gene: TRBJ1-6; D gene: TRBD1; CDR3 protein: CASSYKWDRVSPLHF; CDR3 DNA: TGTGCCAGCAGCTATAAATGGGACAGGGTCTCACCCCTCCACTTT
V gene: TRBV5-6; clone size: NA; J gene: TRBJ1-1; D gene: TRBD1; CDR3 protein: CASSFWGQGTTEAFF; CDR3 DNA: TGTGCCAGCAGCTTTTGGGGACAGGGTACCACTGAAGCTTTCTTT
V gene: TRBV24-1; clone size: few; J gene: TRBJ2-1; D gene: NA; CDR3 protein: CATSDYWTQREQFF; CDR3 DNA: TGTGCCACCAGTGACTATTGGACTCAGAGGGAGCAGTTCTTC
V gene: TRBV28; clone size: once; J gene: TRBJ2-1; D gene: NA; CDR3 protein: CASLAGLYNEQFF; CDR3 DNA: TGTGCCAGCCTAGCCGGACTCTACAATGAGCAGTTCTTC